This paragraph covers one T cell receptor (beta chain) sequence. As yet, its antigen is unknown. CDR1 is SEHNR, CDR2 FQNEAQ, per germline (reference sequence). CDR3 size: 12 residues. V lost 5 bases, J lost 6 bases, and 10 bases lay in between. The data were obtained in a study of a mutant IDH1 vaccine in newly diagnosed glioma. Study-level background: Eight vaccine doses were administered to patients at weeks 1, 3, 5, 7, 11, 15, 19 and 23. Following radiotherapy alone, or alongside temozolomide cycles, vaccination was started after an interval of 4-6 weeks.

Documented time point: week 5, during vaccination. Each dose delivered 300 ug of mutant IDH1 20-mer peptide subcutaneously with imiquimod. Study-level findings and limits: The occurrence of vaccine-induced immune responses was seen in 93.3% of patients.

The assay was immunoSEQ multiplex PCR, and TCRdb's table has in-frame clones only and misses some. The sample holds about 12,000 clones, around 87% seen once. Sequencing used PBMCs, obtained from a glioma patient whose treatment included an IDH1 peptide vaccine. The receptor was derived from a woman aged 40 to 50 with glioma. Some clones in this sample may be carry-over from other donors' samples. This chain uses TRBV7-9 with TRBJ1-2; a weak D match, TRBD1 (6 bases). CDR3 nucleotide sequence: TGTGCCAGCAGCCCTCAGGGGAATGGCTACACCTTC. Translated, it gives CASSPQGNGYTF.